This T cell receptor (beta chain) was obtained from a study of blood T cell repertoires in COVID-19 (dated by TCRdb to the early 2020s). General notes on the study: The collaborator samples originated in the United States, Italy and Spain and spanned the acute and convalescent phases of COVID-19. The material from the prospective study consisted of cDNA or gDNA derived from T cells, B-cell-depleted T cells, or PBMCs. Subjects who had been exposed to COVID-19, were actively infected with it, or had recovered from it provided the deeply sampled blood TCRbeta repertoires that made up the dataset. The repertoires were released in a freely available public database intended as a resource for research on the immune response to SARS-CoV-2. Samples were obtained from the ongoing ImmuneRACE study (first 160 participants) and from some 1,200 subjects provided by 6 global collaborators. Nearly every sample came with metadata listing a de-identified subject ID, COVID-19 status, age in years and sex. Where available, HLA class I and class II types were obtained from metadata supplied by the sample provider rather than from assay-based typing.

TCRbeta CDR3 regions were amplified from genomic DNA using the immunoSEQ Assay, a bias-controlled multiplex PCR. Per the original workflow: The number of nucleated cells in each sample was estimated from the amplification of reference gene primers within the assay. To quantify the absolute abundance of each unique TCRbeta CDR3 rearrangement, sequence reads were collapsed and filtered. For each sample, productive Simpson clonality was calculated by taking the square root of Simpson's diversity index across productive rearrangements. TCRdb holds this immuneACCESS table with in-frame rearrangements only. Some clones are missing; in checked studies, unresolved V genes explain under half, and the rest has no known cause. The V and J calls and clone size come from that table; D and trimming were worked out from the DNA. Recorded for this sample are about 190,000 clones; roughly three quarters of them occurred a single time. The top ten hold approximately 16% of the sample.

Enrolling through a virtual design, the prospective study's participants ranged in age from roughly 18 to 100 years and lived across about two dozen United States geographic areas. Cohort assignment in the prospective study relied on participant-reported clinical history from a screening survey and a study questionnaire. Mobile phlebotomists in the prospective study collected whole blood, serum and a nasopharyngeal or oropharyngeal swab from every participant. Over a roughly two-month period, participants in the prospective study had the option of providing additional blood draws and questionnaires. Before DNA extraction, blood samples from the prospective study were shipped at room temperature or frozen. Overall results and qualifications from the work: The amount of clinical and demographic metadata varied by source and participant and was provided uncurated.

Comment on this clone: Its antigen remains unidentified. No base quality information exists; no much larger clone differs at one position.

The specimen sequenced was PBMCs or T cells enriched from blood (not recorded which). The clonotype comes from a woman between 50 and 59 years old with acute COVID-19.

The CDR3 reads as follows: CASSSRTSGGAGETQYF. The bases are TGTGCCAGCAGCTCCCGGACTAGCGGGGGGGCCGGGGAGACCCAGTACTTC. The V gene is TRBV7-2 and the J gene is TRBJ2-5; the central 15 bases match TRBD2. Compared with germline, V lacks 4 bases and J lacks 5 bases; bases without a gene match: 8. Inclusive of the bounding cysteine and phenylalanine, the CDR3 is 17 residues long. Just CDR3 DNA is preserved here, 51 bases in frame from base 1. Sequences SGHTA (CDR1) and FQGNSA (CDR2) are obtained from the germline V gene.